This T cell receptor (beta chain) stems from a study of blood T cell repertoires in COVID-19. Across the study: The cDNA or gDNA used as material had been derived from T cells, B-cell-depleted T cells, or PBMCs.

Here immunoSEQ multiplex PCR was the method, and the copy in TCRdb shows in-frame clones only, minus some. This table holds roughly 58,000 clones, about 78% found once. CDR3 length: 13 amino acids. V was clipped by 4 bases and J by 4 bases, with 11 bases between them. Germline V gives CDR1 SGHKS, CDR2 YYEKEE (reference sequence). Sequenced material: peripheral blood. The chain has TRBV5-5 and TRBJ1-1; D gene uncertain. The receptor was derived from a man aged 45 to 65 with active or convalescent COVID-19. CDR3 protein: CASSPGPLTEAFF. The CDR3 nucleotides read TGTGCCAGCAGCCCGGGTCCTCTCACTGAAGCTTTCTTT.